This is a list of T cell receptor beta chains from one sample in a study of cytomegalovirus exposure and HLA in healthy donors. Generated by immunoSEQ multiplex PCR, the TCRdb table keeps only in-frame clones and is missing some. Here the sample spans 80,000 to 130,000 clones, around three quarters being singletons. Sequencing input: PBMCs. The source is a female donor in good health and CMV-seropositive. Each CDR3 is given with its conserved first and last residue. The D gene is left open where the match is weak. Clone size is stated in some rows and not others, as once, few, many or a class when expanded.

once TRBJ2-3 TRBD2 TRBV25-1 TGTGCCAGCGCCCCGCTAGCGGGGGTGGGTGGTACGCAGTATTTT CASAPLAGVGGTQYF
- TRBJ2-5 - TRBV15 TGTGCCACCAGCAAGGGAAACAGGGAGACCCAGTACTTC CATSKGNRETQYF
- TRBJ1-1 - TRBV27 TGTGCCAGCAGGAGGGCTGGTAGCACTGAAGCTTTCTTT CASRRAGSTEAFF
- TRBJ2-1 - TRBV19 TGTGCCAGTAGTATAGGAGGGCGGGGGCCCAACAGTGAGCAGTTCTTC CASSIGGRGPNSEQFF
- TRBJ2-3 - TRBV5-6 TGTGCCAGCAGCTTGGTCGGGGATACGCAGTATTTT CASSLVGDTQYF
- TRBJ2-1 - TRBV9 TGTGCCAGCAGCGTAGGGGGTGGGGCTATTTACAATGAGCAGTTCTTC CASSVGGGAIYNEQFF
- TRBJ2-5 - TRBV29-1 TGCAGCGTACCGTCAGGGGCGGAGACCCAGTACTTC CSVPSGAETQYF
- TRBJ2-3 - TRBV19 TGTGCCAGTAGTATGAGGCCAGGGGACCCAGATACGCAGTATTTT CASSMRPGDPDTQYF
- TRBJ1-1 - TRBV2 TGTGCCAGCAGTCTTTGGGGCACGAACACTGAAGCTTTCTTT CASSLWGTNTEAFF
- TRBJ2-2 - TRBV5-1 TGCGCCAGCAGCTTGGTGCCTAGCGCGAACACCGGGGAGCTGTTTTTT CASSLVPSANTGELFF
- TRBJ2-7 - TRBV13 TGTGCCAGCAGCCAGATCGCCGGGGGATACGAGCAGTACTTC CASSQIAGGYEQYF
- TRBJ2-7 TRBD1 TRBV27 TGTGCCAGCAGTTTAGCCAGGGGGAGCTACGAGCAGTACTTC CASSLARGSYEQYF
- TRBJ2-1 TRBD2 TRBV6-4 TGTGCCAGCAGTGAAGAGACTAGCGGGAGCTACAATGAGCAGTTCTTC CASSEETSGSYNEQFF
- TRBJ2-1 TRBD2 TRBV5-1 TGCGCCAGCAGCTCATCGCCGGGACTAGGGCCATACAATGAGCAGTTCTTC CASSSSPGLGPYNEQFF
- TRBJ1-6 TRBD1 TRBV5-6 TGTGCCAGCAGCTTGGTTCTGGCAGGGGGCAATTCACCCCTCCACTTT CASSLVLAGGNSPLHF
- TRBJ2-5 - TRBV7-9 TGTGCCAGCAGCCATTGGGAGCAAGAGACCCAGTACTTC CASSHWEQETQYF
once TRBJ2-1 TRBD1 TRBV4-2 TGTGCCAGCAGCCACGTTCTCCAGGGGGCTCGATACAATGAGCAGTTCTTC CASSHVLQGARYNEQFF
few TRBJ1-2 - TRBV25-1 TGTGCCAGCAGTGAAGTGGGTCAGGGATTAAGATATGGCTACACCTTC CASSEVGQGLRYGYTF
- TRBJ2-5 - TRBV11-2 TGTGCCAGCAGCTCCGTTTCCGGGACAACCCGACAAGAGACCCAGTACTTC CASSSVSGTTRQETQYF
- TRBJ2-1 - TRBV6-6 TGTGCCAGCAGTTATCGTAGTGGGCTCTCCTACAATGAGCAGTTCTTC CASSYRSGLSYNEQFF
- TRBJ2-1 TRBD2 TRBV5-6 TGTGCCAGCAGCTTCCGGGGGGGGGCCGATGAGCAGTTCTTC CASSFRGGADEQFF
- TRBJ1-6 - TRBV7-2 TGTGCCAGCAGCTTAGCTGGACGGGGGGCGAATTCACCCCTCCACTTT CASSLAGRGANSPLHF
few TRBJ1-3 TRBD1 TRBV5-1 TGCGCCAGCAGCTTGTTCGCCGGGACAGGAAGGGGCTCTGGAAACACCATATATTTT CASSLFAGTGRGSGNTIYF
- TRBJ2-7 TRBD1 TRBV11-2 TGTGCCAGCAGCTTAACGGGACAGGGAGGCAACGAGCAGTACTTC CASSLTGQGGNEQYF
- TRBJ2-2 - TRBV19 TGTGCCAGTAGGGTGGCGGGCTCCGGGGAGCTGTTTTTT CASRVAGSGELFF
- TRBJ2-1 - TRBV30 TGTGCCTGGAGTGGCCCTCAGGGGCGAACGAGCTCCTACAATGAGCAGTTCTTC CAWSGPQGRTSSYNEQFF
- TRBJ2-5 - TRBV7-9 TGTGCCAGCAGCTTCAGGACTGGGGGGGAGACCCAGTACTTC CASSFRTGGETQYF
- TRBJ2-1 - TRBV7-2 TGTGCCAGCAGTTTCGAGGAGGGAGGTGAGCAGTTCTTC CASSFEEGGEQFF
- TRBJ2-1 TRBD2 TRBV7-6 TGTGCCAGCAGCCCATGGGCGGGGGGCGAATACAATGAGCAGTTCTTC CASSPWAGGEYNEQFF
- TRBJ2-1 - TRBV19 TGTGCCAGTAGTACATCCTACAATGAGCAGTTCTTC CASSTSYNEQFF
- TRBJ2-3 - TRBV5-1 TGCGCCAGCAGCCTACAGGGAGCGGGGTCCACAGATACGCAGTATTTT CASSLQGAGSTDTQYF
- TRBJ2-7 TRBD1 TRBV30 TGTGCCTGGAGGTTACCGGGACAGGGCTACGAGCAGTACTTC CAWRLPGQGYEQYF
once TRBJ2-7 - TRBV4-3 TGCGCCAGCAGCCAAGAGTGGCGGGGACCCCCCTACGAGCAGTACTTC CASSQEWRGPPYEQYF
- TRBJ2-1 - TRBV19 TGTGCCAGTAGTAACAGGTACAATGAGCAGTTCTTC CASSNRYNEQFF
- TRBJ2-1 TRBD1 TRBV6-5 TGTGCCAGCAGCGAACAGGGGACCCCTTACAATGAGCAGTTCTTC CASSEQGTPYNEQFF
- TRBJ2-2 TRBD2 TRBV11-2 TGTGCCAGCCGTACAGGGACTAGCGGGATGACCGGGGAGCTGTTTTTT CASRTGTSGMTGELFF
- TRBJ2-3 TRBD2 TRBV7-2 TGTGCCAGCAGACCGGGACTAGTTCTCCCTGCTAGCACAGATACGCAGTATTTT CASRPGLVLPASTDTQYF
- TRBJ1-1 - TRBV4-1 TGCGCCAGCAGCCAAGATACGACAGAGAGAGAAGCTTTCTTT CASSQDTTEREAFF
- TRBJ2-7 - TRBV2 TGTGCCAGCAGTGAAGGTCTAGACTACGAGCAGTACTTC CASSEGLDYEQYF
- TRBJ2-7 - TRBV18 TGTGCCAGCTCACCTCAACGGGACACACCTACGGAGCAGTACTTC CASSPQRDTPTEQYF
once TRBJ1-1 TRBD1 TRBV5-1 TGCGCCAGCAGTCTCTGGACAGGACTGAACACTGAAGCTTTCTTT CASSLWTGLNTEAFF
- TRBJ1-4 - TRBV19 TGTGCCAGTAGTATAGTCAGGGAAGATGGTACTAATGAAAAACTGTTTTTT CASSIVREDGTNEKLFF
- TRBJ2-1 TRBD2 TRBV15 TGTGCCACCAGCAGAGGGCGGGAGTGGAATGAGCAGTTCTTC CATSRGREWNEQFF
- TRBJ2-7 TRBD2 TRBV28 TGTGCCAGCAGTTTCCCCCAAGCGGGGCTCCAGCAGTACTTC CASSFPQAGLQQYF
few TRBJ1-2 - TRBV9 TGTGCCAGCAGCGTAGAAGTTAGCAGCAACTATGGCTACACCTTC CASSVEVSSNYGYTF
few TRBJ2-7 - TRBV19 TGTGCCAGTAGTATAGTCGGCGGTTACTACGAGCAGTACTTC CASSIVGGYYEQYF
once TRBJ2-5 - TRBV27 TGTGCCAGCAGTGCCACTAGTTCCAGAGAGACCCAGTACTTC CASSATSSRETQYF
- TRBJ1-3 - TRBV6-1 TGTGCCAGCAGTGAGATCGACAGTCCCACCTCTGGAAACACCATATATTTT CASSEIDSPTSGNTIYF
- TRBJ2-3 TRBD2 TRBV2 TGTGCCAGCGCTTTTAGCGGGGCAATATCCCCAGATACGCAGTATTTT CASAFSGAISPDTQYF
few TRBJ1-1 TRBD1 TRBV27 TGTGCCAGCAGGCCGGGACAGGGGGCGGGAGCTTTCTTT CASRPGQGAGAFF